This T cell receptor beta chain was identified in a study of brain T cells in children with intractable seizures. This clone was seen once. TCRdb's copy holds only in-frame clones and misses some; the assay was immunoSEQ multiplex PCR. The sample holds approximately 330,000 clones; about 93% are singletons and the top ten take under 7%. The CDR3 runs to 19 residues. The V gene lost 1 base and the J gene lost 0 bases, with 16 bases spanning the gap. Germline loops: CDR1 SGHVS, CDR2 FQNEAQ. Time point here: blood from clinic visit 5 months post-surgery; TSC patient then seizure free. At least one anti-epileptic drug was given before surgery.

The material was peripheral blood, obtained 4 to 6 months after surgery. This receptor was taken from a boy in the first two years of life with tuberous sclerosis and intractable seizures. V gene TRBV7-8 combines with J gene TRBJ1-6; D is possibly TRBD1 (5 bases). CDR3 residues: CASSLDSGTLSSYNSPLHF. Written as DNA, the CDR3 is TGTGCCAGCAGCTTAGACTCCGGGACGCTTAGCTCCTATAATTCACCCCTCCACTTT. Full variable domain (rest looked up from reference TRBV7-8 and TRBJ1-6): GAGVSQSPRYKVAKRGQDVALRCDPISGHVSLFWYQQALGQGPEFLTYFQNEAQLDKSGLPSDRFFAERPEGSVSTLKIQRTQQEDSAVYLCASSLDSGTLSSYNSPLHFGNGTRLTVT.